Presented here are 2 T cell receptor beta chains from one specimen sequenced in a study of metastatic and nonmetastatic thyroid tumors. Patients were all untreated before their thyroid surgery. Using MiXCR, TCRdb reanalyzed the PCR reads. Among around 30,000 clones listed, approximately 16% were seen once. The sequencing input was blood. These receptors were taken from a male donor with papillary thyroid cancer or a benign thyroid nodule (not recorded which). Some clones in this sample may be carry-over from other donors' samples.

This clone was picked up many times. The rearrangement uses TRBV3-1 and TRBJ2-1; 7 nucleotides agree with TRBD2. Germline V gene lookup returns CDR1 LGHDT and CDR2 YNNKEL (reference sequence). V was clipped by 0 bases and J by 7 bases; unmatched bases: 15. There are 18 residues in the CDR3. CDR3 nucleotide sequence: TGTGCCAGCAGCCAAGAATTAACTAGCGAAGATGATGATAATGAGCAGTTCTTC. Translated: CASSQELTSEDDDNEQFF.

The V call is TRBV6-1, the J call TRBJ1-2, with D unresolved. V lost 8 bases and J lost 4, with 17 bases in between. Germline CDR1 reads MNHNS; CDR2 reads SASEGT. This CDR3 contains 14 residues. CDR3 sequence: CASQGPGGSYGYTF. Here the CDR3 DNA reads TGTGCCAGCCAAGGTCCCGGTGGGAGCTATGGCTACACCTTC.